Sequencing of this T cell receptor beta chain was carried out in a study of CD4 T cells in relation to SARS-CoV-2 and coronaviruses. Study results and limitations: In around 67% of donors, memory CD4+ clonotypes crossrecognized SARS-CoV-2 and at least one common cold coronavirus spike.

Generated by immunoSEQ multiplex PCR, the TCRdb table keeps only in-frame clones and is missing some. The top ten clones hold roughly a quarter of a sample with 15,000 to 18,000 clones, 76% of them seen once. Germline V lookup: CDR1 LNHDA, CDR2 SQIVND (reference sequence). The CDR3 has 16 amino acids. J was trimmed by 5 bases and V by 3 bases; bases with no gene match: 7. Comments on this clone: What it recognizes is unknown.

Unexposed donor CD4+ T cells date from about 2011-2018, before the COVID-19 pandemic. CD4+ T cells were isolated from the cells after around 9 days of culture. The TCR was taken from a human donor in good health. This chain links TRBV19 with TRBJ2-2; 9 bases fit TRBD2. Sequencing input: CD4+ T cells from PBMCs, cultured in vitro. CDR3 nucleotides: TGTGCCAGTAGTATTTTGGTAGCGGGAGTAACCGGGGAGCTGTTTTTT. This gives the protein CASSILVAGVTGELFF.